Reported below is one T cell receptor (beta chain). Its target is not known. TCRB libraries came from RNA via three nested multiplex PCR rounds. Input was 0.4 to 0.55 ug total RNA, reverse-transcribed with a C-beta primer. No unique molecular identifiers were described for these TCRB libraries. TCRdb re-derived calls from the multiplex PCR reads in MiXCR, one entry per CDR3 protein. The table lists 13,000 or so distinct CDR3 sequences, 66% of them singletons. This CDR3 region has 18 residues. These data originate in a study of tumor-infiltrating lymphocytes in glioblastoma multiforme. Broader study findings: RNA-based TCR sequencing may distort clone frequencies, since cells carry unequal TCR transcript numbers.

Sequencing was done on a sample of brain tumor tissue. The genes are TRBV12-2 and TRBJ2-6. TRBV12-2 is given as a pseudogene. The source of this sequence is a male donor with glioblastoma. CDR3 residues: CASRLGGGPCSGADVLTF. In DNA form, the CDR3 reads TGTGCAAGTCGCTTAGGAGGCGGACCGTGCTCTGGGGCCGACGTTCTGACTTTC.